This T cell receptor (beta chain) was identified in a study of shared clonotypes between healthy human individuals. Looked up from germline, CDR1 is SGHDT and CDR2 is YYEEEE. V was clipped by 4 bases and J by 0 bases; unmatched bases: 11. The CDR3 spans 17 residues. Generated by immunoSEQ multiplex PCR, the TCRdb table keeps only in-frame clones and is missing some. The data hold some 2,100,000 clones, with approximately 94% observed a single time. Sequencing was carried out using naive CD4+ T cells sorted from blood. Sample subset: CD45RA+ positively selected. The sequence was collected from a man between 18 and 35 years old in good health. This chain connects TRBV5-6 to TRBJ1-1, with 8 bases lining up with TRBD1. The CDR3 coding sequence is TGTGCCAGCAGCCTTCATAGGGGGACAGGACTGAACACTGAAGCTTTCTTT. Residues: CASSLHRGTGLNTEAFF. The full variable domain, in which reference TRBV5-6 and TRBJ1-1 provide the parts outside the CDR3, is DAGVTQSPTHLIKTRGQQVTLRCSPKSGHDTVSWYQQALGQGPQFIFQYYEEEERQRGNFPDRFSGHQFPNYSSELNVNALLLGDSALYLCASSLHRGTGLNTEAFFGQGTRLTVV.